Listed below are T cell receptor beta chains from one sample, sequenced in a study of T cells after yellow fever vaccination. TCRdb itself ran the 5' RACE reads through MiXCR, one entry per CDR3 protein. Among around 65,000 distinct CDR3 sequences listed, roughly 6% were seen once. The sample was CD4+ T cells sorted from PBMCs, taken around 15 days after the first yellow fever vaccination. The receptors stem from a man between 18 and 29 years old who received the YFV17D yellow fever vaccine. CDR3s include the opening cysteine and the closing phenylalanine or tryptophan. The D gene is left open where the match is weak. For some rows the clone size is stated as once, few or many, or as a class when expanded; others skip it.

J gene,V gene,D gene,clone size,CDR3 DNA,CDR3 protein
TRBJ1-6,TRBV20-1,NA,many,TGCAGTGCTAGTTATAATTCACCCCTCCACTTT,CSASYNSPLHF
TRBJ2-5,TRBV20-1,NA,many,TGCAGTGCTAGAGCTGGGGGGGGCGGCGAGACCCAGTACTTC,CSARAGGGGETQYF
TRBJ1-4,TRBV7-9,NA,many,TGTGCCAGCAGTTTCCCCGGGGATGGGGAAAAACTGTTTTTT,CASSFPGDGEKLFF
TRBJ2-3,TRBV20-1,TRBD2,many,TGCAGTGCACCACGGGCTAGCGGGGGGGCAGATACGCAGTATTTT,CSAPRASGGADTQYF
TRBJ1-4,TRBV20-1,NA,many,TGCAGTGCTAGAGATAGTTACAGGGATAATGAAAAACTGTTTTTT,CSARDSYRDNEKLFF
TRBJ1-2,TRBV15,NA,many,TGTGCCACCAGCAGAGATTCCGGGGGCTACACCTTC,CATSRDSGGYTF
TRBJ2-3,TRBV12-3/TRBV12-4,NA,many,TGTGCCAGCAGGATATTAAGGATCCCTACGCAGTATTTT,CASRILRIPTQYF
TRBJ2-1,TRBV20-1,TRBD1,many,TGCAGTGCTAGAGATTTGTTGGGAGACAGGGACTACAATGAGCAGTTCTTC,CSARDLLGDRDYNEQFF
TRBJ2-5,TRBV7-2,NA,many,TGTGCCAGCAGCTTACTGGGCAGAATAGGCTCCGAGACCCAGTACTTC,CASSLLGRIGSETQYF
TRBJ2-3,TRBV5-6,TRBD2,few,TGTGCCAGCAGCCGCGGGCTCGCGGGGGGCTTAGATACGCAGTATTTT,CASSRGLAGGLDTQYF
TRBJ2-1,TRBV7-3,TRBD2,many,TGTGCCAGCAGCTTGAGCGGGGGGAACAATGAGCAGTTCTTC,CASSLSGGNNEQFF
TRBJ2-5,TRBV12-3/TRBV12-4,NA,many,TGTGCCAGCAGTTTAGAGTGGCGGGGTCCGGGAGAGACCCAGTACTTC,CASSLEWRGPGETQYF
TRBJ1-1,TRBV18,TRBD1,many,TGTGCCAGCTCACCCGACAGGGACACTGAAGCTTTCTTT,CASSPDRDTEAFF
TRBJ2-2,TRBV30,NA,many,TGTGCCTGGACATACGGTTTCGCGAACACCGGGGAGCTGTTTTTT,CAWTYGFANTGELFF
TRBJ2-7,TRBV12-5,TRBD1,many,TGTGCTAGTGGTTTCAACAGGGGAGCCTCCGAGCAGTACTTC,CASGFNRGASEQYF
TRBJ1-3,TRBV5-1,NA,many,TGCGCCAGCAGGCTCTCCGCCGGGTCCGGAAACACCATATATTTT,CASRLSAGSGNTIYF
TRBJ2-7,TRBV3-1,TRBD1,many,TGTGCCAGCAGCCATGACAGGGGGCCGTACGAGCAGTACTTC,CASSHDRGPYEQYF
TRBJ1-2,TRBV20-1,TRBD1,many,TGCAGTGCTAAAAGGGGACAGGGGGGAACTAACTATGGCTACACCTTC,CSAKRGQGGTNYGYTF
TRBJ1-6,TRBV6-5,NA,many,TGTGCCAGCACCCAATCCGAGGCCTACCGGTCACCCCTCCACTTT,CASTQSEAYRSPLHF
TRBJ2-5,TRBV10-3,NA,many,TGTGCCATCAGTGAGTCGCGGACGCAAGAGACCCAGTACTTC,CAISESRTQETQYF
TRBJ2-2,TRBV7-2,NA,many,TGTGCCAGCAGCTGGGGGAGTGGCATGACCGGGGAGCTGTTTTTT,CASSWGSGMTGELFF
TRBJ1-4,TRBV12-3/TRBV12-4,TRBD1,many,TGTGCCAGCAGCAGGGGGAGTGAAAAACTGTTTTTT,CASSRGSEKLFF
TRBJ1-1,TRBV20-1,NA,many,TGCAGTGCTATGGGGTCGGCAGAGAACACTGAAGCTTTCTTT,CSAMGSAENTEAFF
TRBJ2-6,TRBV5-1,NA,many,TGCGCCAGCAGCTTGGTTGTGGCGCCCGGGGCCAACGTCCTGACTTTC,CASSLVVAPGANVLTF
TRBJ1-6,TRBV6-5,NA,many,TGTGCCAGCAGTTTAACAGGGAATTCACCCCTCCACTTT,CASSLTGNSPLHF
TRBJ2-5,TRBV5-1,NA,NA,TGCGCCAGCAGCAAGACAGTCCAAGAGACCCAGTACTTC,CASSKTVQETQYF
TRBJ1-2,TRBV7-2,NA,many,TGTGCCAGCAGGGTCCAGGGACCGCGCTATGGCTACACCTTC,CASRVQGPRYGYTF
TRBJ2-1,TRBV9,TRBD2,many,TGTGCCAGCAGCGTAACTAGCGGGGGCCCAAACATATACAATGAGCAGTTCTTC,CASSVTSGGPNIYNEQFF
TRBJ1-2,TRBV4-1,NA,many,TGCGCCAGCAGCCAAGAGGGACTGAACTATGGCTACACCTTC,CASSQEGLNYGYTF
TRBJ2-1,TRBV12-3/TRBV12-4,TRBD2,NA,TGTGCCAGCAGCCCTACTAGCGGAAATCAGTTCTTC,CASSPTSGNQFF
TRBJ2-3,TRBV9,NA,many,TGTGCCAGGGCCCACTGGGATACGCAGTATTTT,CARAHWDTQYF
TRBJ1-2,TRBV29-1,NA,many,TGCAGCGTTGGCCAGGGATATGGCTACACCTTC,CSVGQGYGYTF
TRBJ1-5,TRBV5-1,NA,NA,TGCGCCAGCAGCCGGGGTCATAGCAATCAGCCCCAGCATTTT,CASSRGHSNQPQHF
TRBJ1-5,TRBV12-3/TRBV12-4,TRBD1,many,TGTGCCAGCCGGGACAGGGTAGTTCAGCCCCAGCATTTT,CASRDRVVQPQHF
TRBJ2-3,TRBV20-1,NA,many,TGCAGTGGGGGCGGGGACACAGATACGCAGTATTTT,CSGGGDTDTQYF
TRBJ1-4,TRBV6-1,NA,many,TGTGCCAGCCAGCCCCTAGGAGCAACTAATGAAAAACTGTTTTTT,CASQPLGATNEKLFF
TRBJ2-7,TRBV7-6,NA,many,TGTGCCAGCAGCCGGGCCGGGTCGTCCGAGCAGTACTTC,CASSRAGSSEQYF
TRBJ2-5,TRBV7-2,TRBD2,many,TGTGCCAGCAGCTTCCAACTAGCGGGGGGAGAGACCCAGTACTTC,CASSFQLAGGETQYF
TRBJ1-2,TRBV15,NA,NA,TGTGCCACCAGCAGAGATTTGAAGGTGGACTCTGGCTACACCTTC,CATSRDLKVDSGYTF
TRBJ2-6,TRBV20-1,TRBD2,few,TGCAGTGCTACCGGTCGGGGGGGGGCGTTTGGGGCCAACGTCCTGACTTTC,CSATGRGGAFGANVLTF
TRBJ2-1,TRBV7-3,TRBD2,many,TGTGCCAGCAGCCAAAGAGCTAGCGGGGCCGTCAATGAGCAGTTCTTC,CASSQRASGAVNEQFF
TRBJ2-1,TRBV6-5,TRBD1,many,TGTGCCAGCAGTTACCCGCAGGGGGTTCCCTACAATGAGCAGTTCTTC,CASSYPQGVPYNEQFF
TRBJ2-3,TRBV18,TRBD2,many,TGTGCCAGCTCGTGGACTAGCGGGGGAACAGATACGCAGTATTTT,CASSWTSGGTDTQYF
TRBJ2-3,TRBV15,TRBD1,many,TGTGCCACCAGCGGCAGGGGGCAAGATACGCAGTATTTT,CATSGRGQDTQYF
TRBJ2-3,TRBV6-5,NA,many,TGTGCCAGCACCCAAGCCAGAGGCACAGATACGCAGTATTTT,CASTQARGTDTQYF
TRBJ1-6,TRBV24-1,NA,many,TGTGCCACGGTTCGACTATATAATTCACCCCTCCACTTT,CATVRLYNSPLHF
TRBJ2-5,TRBV4-3,NA,many,TGCGCCAGCAGCCAAGATCCCTTAGTCCGAGAGACCCAGTACTTC,CASSQDPLVRETQYF
TRBJ2-2,TRBV6-5,NA,many,TGTGCCAGCATCTCAGGCAGCAACACCGGGGAGCTGTTTTTT,CASISGSNTGELFF
TRBJ2-3,TRBV7-9,NA,many,TGTGCCAGCCACCTACCCCCCCGGCCCGGCAGCACAGATACGCAGTATTTT,CASHLPPRPGSTDTQYF
TRBJ2-1,TRBV7-2,NA,NA,TGTGCCAGCAGCTTACAGAGGTCCCATCCCTACAATGAGCAGTTCTTC,CASSLQRSHPYNEQFF
TRBJ1-5,TRBV18,NA,many,TGTGCCAGCTCACCAACTGCGGAGGGGGGCCGTCAGCCCCAGCATTTT,CASSPTAEGGRQPQHF
TRBJ1-4,TRBV30,TRBD1,few,TGTGCCTGGAGGAATCAGGGGGCGAGGAACGAAAAACTGTTTTTT,CAWRNQGARNEKLFF
TRBJ1-6,TRBV9,NA,NA,TGTGCCAGCAGCGCCAGCCCCGGGGGTTTCGATAATTCACCCCTCCACTTT,CASSASPGGFDNSPLHF
TRBJ2-1,TRBV7-9,TRBD1,many,TGTGCCAGCAGCACGACAGGGTACAATGAGCAGTTCTTC,CASSTTGYNEQFF
TRBJ2-3,TRBV3-1,NA,many,TGTGCCAGCAGCGCCCGGGGTACAGATACGCAGTATTTT,CASSARGTDTQYF
TRBJ1-5,TRBV7-3,TRBD1,many,TGTGCCAGCAGCTTGGACAGGGGCCAGCCCCAGCATTTT,CASSLDRGQPQHF
TRBJ1-1,TRBV5-1,NA,many,TGCGCCAGCAGCCCACTTCCATGGACGGGCATGAACACTGAAGCTTTCTTT,CASSPLPWTGMNTEAFF